This TCR beta chain originates from a study of blood T cells in healthy people across ages (dated by TCRdb to between 2015 and 2017). Context from the whole study: In model experiments, template switching captured roughly one uniquely barcoded TCR beta cDNA molecule for every two T cells. Two additional independent replicas of 1 million unique cDNA reads from the same blood draw were analyzed for two donors (one aged 18 to 29 and one aged 80 or older). To track age-related changes in TCR beta repertoire diversity, the study relied on deep sequencing normalized with unique cDNA molecular identifiers. To avoid experimental bias, donors of different ages were randomly spread across the sequencing lanes. Donors were grouped into four age groups: young (average approximately 15 years), middle-aged (roughly 40), aged (around 60) and long-lived (around 80).

Ten or more counts support this clonotype. The antigen this receptor binds is unknown. Nothing much larger sits one base from this clone, and base qualities are not available. The protocol used for the library was 5' RACE. For sequencing, an Illumina HiSeq 2500 was employed. A second PCR of 7 to 11 cycles was performed with a sample-barcoded 5' primer and a J-beta primer mix. A unique molecular identifier was introduced onto each TCR beta cDNA molecule by a template-switch 5' adaptor carrying 12 random nucleotides. Each sample yielded at least 3 million CDR3-containing paired-end reads. First-strand cDNA was synthesized from all RNA with the Mint cDNA synthesis kit, primed by a TRBC-specific oligonucleotide. After uracil-DNA glycosylase treatment, a first 18-cycle PCR used universal primers M1SS and BC2_uni_R on all cDNA. Regarding the original processing steps: Each sample was normalized by randomly selecting 1 million high-quality reads, each carrying a distinct molecular identifier. Instead of being binned into consensus sequences, reads that shared molecular identifiers were thrown out. MiTCR, with a Q25 quality threshold and the strictest error-elimination algorithm, was used for CDR3 identification, clonotype clustering and error correction. A nonparametric unseen species model with Euler transformation was used to estimate lower-bound total TCR beta diversity. TCRdb trimmed public reads at Q25 via fastp, called clones via MiXCR and kept in-frame beta chains. Rows matching on CDR3 protein sequence are summarized as one entry with the most common DNA and genes. For this entry, the V and J calls and clone size follow TCRdb and not the study's own pipeline. The table for this sample lists around 620,000 distinct CDR3 sequences; 25% to 30% of them were counted only once. Of the sample, less than 20% is held by the ten largest clones.

V is pared back by 1 base and J by 0 bases, with 4 bases lying between the germline termini. The CDR3, cysteine through phenylalanine, is 14 amino acids long. Only the CDR3 DNA stays, 42 bases, in frame from base 1. Per the germline V gene (reference sequence), MNHNY is the CDR1 and SVGAGI is the CDR2. Donors were a few dozen systemically healthy Caucasian individuals from Russia aged 6 to 90 years. Each donor gave approximately 9.3 milliliters of peripheral blood, collected into EDTA-treated Vacutainer tubes. Ficoll-Paque density-gradient centrifugation was used to isolate PBMCs, with at least 7 million per sample. Trizol reagent was used to extract total RNA from the PBMCs, yielding at least 5.5 micrograms per sample. Naive CD45RAhigh/CD27high T cell percentages were measured by flow cytometry on a PBMC aliquot from every donor. General conclusions and limits of the study: The long-lived group showed more naive CD4+ T cells, fewer expanded clones and increased TCR diversity than the aged group, suggesting age selection. The CMV infection status of donors was not known, potentially confounding age-related changes in expanded clonotypes. Estimates of total diversity based on one million sequenced T cells were regarded as lower bounds and as underestimates. Observed TCR beta diversity per million T cells fell roughly linearly with age, and a significant reduction was already apparent by age roughly 40. Since profiling was done on bulk unsorted PBMCs, naive and antigen-experienced compartments could not be conclusively compared. Observed TCR beta diversity correlated strongly with the percentage of naive T cells measured by flow cytometry.

The rearrangement joined TRBV6-6 to TRBJ1-3; the D gene is not confidently resolved. This clonotype was sampled from a woman in her 70s in good health. The sample was blood. The CDR3 region reads CASSYLSSGNTIYF. The DNA reads as follows: TGTGCCAGCAGTTACTTGAGCTCTGGAAACACCATATATTTT.